This T cell receptor beta chain was retrieved from a study of shared T cell receptors in the human thymus. V lost 4 bases and J lost 3; bases outside the gene matches: 6. The CDR3 has 15 residues. The germline gives CDR1 ENHRY, CDR2 SYGVKD. TCRdb's table, derived via immunoSEQ multiplex PCR, lists solely in-frame clones and lacks some. The sample holds about 380,000 clones; around 93% are singletons and the top ten take roughly 0.02%. The sample consisted of thymocytes. The sequence was obtained from a human donor. The rearrangement uses TRBV10-3 and TRBJ2-3; 8 nucleotides match TRBD2. CDR3 in DNA: TGTGCCATCAGTGGCAGAACGGGAGGGACAGATACGCAGTATTTT. It codes for CAISGRTGGTDTQYF.